These 3 T cell receptor beta chains originate from one sample sequenced in a study of radiation and T cells in renal cell carcinoma. TCRdb keeps only in-frame clones here, not all; method: immunoSEQ multiplex PCR. The sample shows 40,000 to 60,000 clones, 80% of them seen only once. The time point here: blood 2 weeks post-SBRT. Treatment defined: 15 Gy SBRT to primary tumor, nephrectomy 4 weeks later. Sequenced here: blood, sampled from a patient whose treatment included radiotherapy and nephrectomy. All receptors come from a woman aged 65 to 85 with renal cell carcinoma.

V and J are TRBV15 and TRBJ1-5; weak D call: TRBD1 (5 bases). The germline gives CDR1 LNHNV, CDR2 YYDKDF (reference sequence). This CDR3 spans 13 amino acids. Between the trimmed V and J ends, which lost 5 bases and 5 bases, there was a span of 10 bases. CDR3 region: CATSGGSDQPQHF. CDR3 in DNA: TGTGCCACCAGCGGGGGATCTGATCAGCCCCAGCATTTT.

J is TRBJ1-1 and V is TRBV10-2, with no clear D. The length of the CDR3 is 14 residues. The germline V gene has CDR1 WSHSY and CDR2 SAAADI. V lost 7 bases and J lost 1, with 13 bases in between. The CDR3 sequence: CASTTGRENTEAFF. The CDR3 DNA is TGCGCCAGCACTACGGGAAGGGAGAACACTGAAGCTTTCTTT.

V and J are TRBV10-2 and TRBJ1-3; maybe TRBD1 (5 bases). CDR3 length equals 15 residues. CDR1 and CDR2 (germline): WSHSY, SAAADI. Trimming shortened V by 7 bases and J by 4 bases, and 17 bases separated the two germline ends. The CDR3: CASTSPRGRGNTIYF. The CDR3, as DNA: TGCGCCAGCACCTCGCCGCGGGGACGGGGAAACACCATATATTTT.